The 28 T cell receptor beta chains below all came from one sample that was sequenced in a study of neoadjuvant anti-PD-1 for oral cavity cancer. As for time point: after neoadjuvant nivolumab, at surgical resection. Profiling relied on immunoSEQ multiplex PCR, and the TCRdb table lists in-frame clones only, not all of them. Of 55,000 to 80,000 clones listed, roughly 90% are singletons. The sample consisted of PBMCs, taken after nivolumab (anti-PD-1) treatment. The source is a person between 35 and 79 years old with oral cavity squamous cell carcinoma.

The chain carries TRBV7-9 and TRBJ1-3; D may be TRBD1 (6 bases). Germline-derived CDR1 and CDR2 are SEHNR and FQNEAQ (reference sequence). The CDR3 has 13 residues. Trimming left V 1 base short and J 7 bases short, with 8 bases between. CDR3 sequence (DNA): TGTGCCAGCAGCTTAGGGCAGGGGAACACCATATATTTT. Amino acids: CASSLGQGNTIYF.

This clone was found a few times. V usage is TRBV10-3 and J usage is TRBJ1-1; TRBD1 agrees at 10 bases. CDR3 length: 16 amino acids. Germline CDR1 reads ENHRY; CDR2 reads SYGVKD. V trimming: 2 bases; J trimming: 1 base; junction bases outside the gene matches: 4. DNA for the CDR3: TGTGCCATCAGTGAGGGACAGGGGGGGAAGAACACTGAAGCTTTCTTT. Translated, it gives CAISEGQGGKNTEAFF.

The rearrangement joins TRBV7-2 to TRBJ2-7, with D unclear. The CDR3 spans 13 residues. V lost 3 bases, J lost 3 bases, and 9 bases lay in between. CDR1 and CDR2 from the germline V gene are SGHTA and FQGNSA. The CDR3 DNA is TGTGCCAGCAGCTTGCCTGTGTTCTACGAGCAGTACTTC. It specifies CASSLPVFYEQYF.

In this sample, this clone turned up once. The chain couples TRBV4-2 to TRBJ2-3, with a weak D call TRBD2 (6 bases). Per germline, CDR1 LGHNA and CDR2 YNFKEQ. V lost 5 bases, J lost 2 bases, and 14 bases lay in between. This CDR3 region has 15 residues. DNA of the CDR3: TGTGCCAGCAGCAGAGTCGGGACTTTCACAGATACGCAGTATTTT. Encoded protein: CASSRVGTFTDTQYF.

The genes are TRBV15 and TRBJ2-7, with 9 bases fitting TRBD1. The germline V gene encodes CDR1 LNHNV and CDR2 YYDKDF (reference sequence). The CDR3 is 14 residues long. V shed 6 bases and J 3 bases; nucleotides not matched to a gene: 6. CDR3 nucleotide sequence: TGTGCCACCAGACGGGCGACAGGGGGCTACGAGCAGTACTTC. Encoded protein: CATRRATGGYEQYF.

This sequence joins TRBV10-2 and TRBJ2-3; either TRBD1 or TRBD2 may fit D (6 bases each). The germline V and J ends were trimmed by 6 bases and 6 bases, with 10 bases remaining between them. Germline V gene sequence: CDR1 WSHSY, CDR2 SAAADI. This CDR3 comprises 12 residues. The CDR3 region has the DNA TGCGCCAGCAGGGAGGGGGGCGATACGCAGTATTTT. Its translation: CASREGGDTQYF.

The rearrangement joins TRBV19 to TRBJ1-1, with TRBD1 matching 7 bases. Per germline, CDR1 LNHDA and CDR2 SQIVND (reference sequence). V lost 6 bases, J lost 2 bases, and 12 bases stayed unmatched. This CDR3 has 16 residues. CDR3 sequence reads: CASSIAGQAPNTEAFF. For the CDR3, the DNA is TGTGCCAGTAGCATCGCCGGACAGGCGCCAAACACTGAAGCTTTCTTT.

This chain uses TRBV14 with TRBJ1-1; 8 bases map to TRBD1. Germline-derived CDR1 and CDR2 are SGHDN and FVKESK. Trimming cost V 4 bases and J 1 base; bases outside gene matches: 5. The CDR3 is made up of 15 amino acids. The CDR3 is CASSPWQGANTEAFF. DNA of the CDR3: TGTGCCAGCAGCCCCTGGCAGGGGGCGAACACTGAAGCTTTCTTT.

The DNA of the CDR3 is TGTGCCAGCAGTTTCGCGGGAGGCGGCGAGACCCAGTACTTC. Protein: CASSFAGGGETQYF. V is TRBV27 and J is TRBJ2-5, with TRBD2 matching over 8 bases. V lost 3 bases to trimming and J lost 5 bases; unmatched junction nucleotides: 5. This CDR3 is built from 14 residues. Looked up from germline, CDR1 is MNHEY and CDR2 is SMNVEV (reference sequence).

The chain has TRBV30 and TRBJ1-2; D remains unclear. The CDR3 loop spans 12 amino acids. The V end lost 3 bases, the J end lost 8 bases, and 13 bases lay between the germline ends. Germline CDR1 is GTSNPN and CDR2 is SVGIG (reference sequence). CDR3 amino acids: CAWRYPGWGYTF. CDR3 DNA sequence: TGTGCCTGGAGATACCCAGGTTGGGGCTACACCTTC.

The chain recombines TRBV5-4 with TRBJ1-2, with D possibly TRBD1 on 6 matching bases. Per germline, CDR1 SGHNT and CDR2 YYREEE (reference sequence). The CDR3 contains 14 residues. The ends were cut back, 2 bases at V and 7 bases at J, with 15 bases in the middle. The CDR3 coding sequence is TGTGCCAGCAGCTTTCGAGCGGGGGCGCTTGGCTACACCTTC. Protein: CASSFRAGALGYTF.

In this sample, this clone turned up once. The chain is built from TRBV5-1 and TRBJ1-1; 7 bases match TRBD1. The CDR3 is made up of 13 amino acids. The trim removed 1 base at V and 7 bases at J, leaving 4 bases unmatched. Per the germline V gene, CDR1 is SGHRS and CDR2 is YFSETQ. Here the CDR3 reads CASSLKRGREAFF. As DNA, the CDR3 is TGCGCCAGCAGCTTGAAAAGGGGGCGTGAAGCTTTCTTT. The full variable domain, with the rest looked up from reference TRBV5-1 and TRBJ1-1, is KAGVTQTPRYLIKTRGQQVTLSCSPISGHRSVSWYQQTPGQGLQFLFEYFSETQRNKGNFPGRFSGRQFSNSRSEMNVSTLELGDSALYLCASSLKRGREAFFGQGTRLTVV.

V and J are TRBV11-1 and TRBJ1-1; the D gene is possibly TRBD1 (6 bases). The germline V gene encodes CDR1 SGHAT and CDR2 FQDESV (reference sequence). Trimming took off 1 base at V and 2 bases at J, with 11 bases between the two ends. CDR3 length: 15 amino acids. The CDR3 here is CASSLGGGQNTEAFF. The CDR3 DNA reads TGTGCCAGCAGCTTAGGGGGGGGACAAAACACTGAAGCTTTCTTT.

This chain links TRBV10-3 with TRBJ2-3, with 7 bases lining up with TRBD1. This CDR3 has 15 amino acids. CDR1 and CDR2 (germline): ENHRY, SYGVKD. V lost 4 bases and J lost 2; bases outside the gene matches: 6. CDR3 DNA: TGTGCCATCAGTGCTAGGGGGCGTAACACAGATACGCAGTATTTT. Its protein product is CAISARGRNTDTQYF.

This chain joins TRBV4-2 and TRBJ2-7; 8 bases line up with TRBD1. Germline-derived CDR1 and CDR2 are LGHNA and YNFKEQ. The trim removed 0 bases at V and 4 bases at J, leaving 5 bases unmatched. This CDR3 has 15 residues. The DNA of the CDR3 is TGTGCCAGCAGCCAAGATGAAACAGGGGGGTACGAGCAGTACTTC. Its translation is CASSQDETGGYEQYF.

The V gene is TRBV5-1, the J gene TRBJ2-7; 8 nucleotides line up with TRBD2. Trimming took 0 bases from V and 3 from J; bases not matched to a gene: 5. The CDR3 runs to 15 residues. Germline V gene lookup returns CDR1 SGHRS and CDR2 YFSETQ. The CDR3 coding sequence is TGCGCCAGCAGCTTGGTTCGAGCGGGGGACTACGAGCAGTACTTC. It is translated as CASSLVRAGDYEQYF.

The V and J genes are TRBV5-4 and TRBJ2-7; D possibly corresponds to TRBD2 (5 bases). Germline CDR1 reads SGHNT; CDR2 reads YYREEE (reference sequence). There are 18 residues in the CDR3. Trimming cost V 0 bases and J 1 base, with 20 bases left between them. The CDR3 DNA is TGTGCCAGCAGCTTGGCCGGATGGGGAGCCCCATCATCCTACGAGCAGTACTTC. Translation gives CASSLAGWGAPSSYEQYF.

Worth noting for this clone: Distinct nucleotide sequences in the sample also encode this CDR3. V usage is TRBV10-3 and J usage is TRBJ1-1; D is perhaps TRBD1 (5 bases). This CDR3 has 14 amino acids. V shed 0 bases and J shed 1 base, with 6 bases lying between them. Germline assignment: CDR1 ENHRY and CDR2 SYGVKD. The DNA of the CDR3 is TGTGCCATCAGTGAGTCTGGGGGGAACACTGAAGCTTTCTTT. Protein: CAISESGGNTEAFF.

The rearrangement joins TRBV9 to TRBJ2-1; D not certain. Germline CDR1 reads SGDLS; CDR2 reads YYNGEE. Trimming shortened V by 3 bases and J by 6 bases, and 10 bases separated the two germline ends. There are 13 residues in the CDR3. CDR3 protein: CASSEPWVNEQFF. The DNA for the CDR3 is TGTGCCAGCAGCGAGCCGTGGGTCAATGAGCAGTTCTTC. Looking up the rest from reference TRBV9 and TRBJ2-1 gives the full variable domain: DSGVTQTPKHLITATGQRVTLRCSPRSGDLSVYWYQQSLDQGLQFLIQYYNGEERAKGNILERFSAQQFPDLHSELNLSSLELGDSALYFCASSEPWVNEQFFGPGTRLTVL.

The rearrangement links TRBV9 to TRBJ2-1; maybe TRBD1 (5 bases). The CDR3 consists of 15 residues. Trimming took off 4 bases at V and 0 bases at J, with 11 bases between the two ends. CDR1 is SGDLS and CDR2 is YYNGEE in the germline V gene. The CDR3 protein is CASSWTQSSYNEQFF. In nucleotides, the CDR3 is TGTGCCAGCAGCTGGACACAGAGCTCCTACAATGAGCAGTTCTTC.

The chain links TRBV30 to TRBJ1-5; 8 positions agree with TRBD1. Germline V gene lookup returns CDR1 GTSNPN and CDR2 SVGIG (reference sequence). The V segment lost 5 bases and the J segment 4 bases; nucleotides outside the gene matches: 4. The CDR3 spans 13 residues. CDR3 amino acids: CAWAGGRNQPQHF. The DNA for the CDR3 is TGTGCCTGGGCAGGGGGCCGGAATCAGCCCCAGCATTTT.

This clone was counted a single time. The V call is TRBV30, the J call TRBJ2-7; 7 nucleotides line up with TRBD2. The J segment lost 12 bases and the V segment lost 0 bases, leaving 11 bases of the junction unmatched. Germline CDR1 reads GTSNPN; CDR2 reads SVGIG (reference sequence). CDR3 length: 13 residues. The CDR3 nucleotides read TGTGCCTGGAGTGTACTGGTGGGAGGGCGGGTGTACTTC. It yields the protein CAWSVLVGGRVYF.

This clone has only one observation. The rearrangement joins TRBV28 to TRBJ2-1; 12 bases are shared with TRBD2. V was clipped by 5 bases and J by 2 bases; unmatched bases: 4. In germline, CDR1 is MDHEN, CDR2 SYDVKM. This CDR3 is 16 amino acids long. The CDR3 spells CASSLRTSGTYNEQFF. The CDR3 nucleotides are TGTGCCAGCAGTCTCAGGACTAGCGGGACCTACAATGAGCAGTTCTTC.

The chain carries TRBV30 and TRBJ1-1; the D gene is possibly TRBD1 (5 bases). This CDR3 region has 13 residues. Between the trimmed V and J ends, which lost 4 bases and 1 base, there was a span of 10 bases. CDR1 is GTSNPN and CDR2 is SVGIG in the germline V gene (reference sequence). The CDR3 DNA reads TGTGCCTGGACCAGGGAGGCGAACACTGAAGCTTTCTTT. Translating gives CAWTREANTEAFF.

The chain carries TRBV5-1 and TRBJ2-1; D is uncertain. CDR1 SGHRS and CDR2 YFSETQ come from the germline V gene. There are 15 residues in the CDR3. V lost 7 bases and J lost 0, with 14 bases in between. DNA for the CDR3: TGCGCCAGCGAAATGCACATAGGCTCCTACAATGAGCAGTTCTTC. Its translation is CASEMHIGSYNEQFF.

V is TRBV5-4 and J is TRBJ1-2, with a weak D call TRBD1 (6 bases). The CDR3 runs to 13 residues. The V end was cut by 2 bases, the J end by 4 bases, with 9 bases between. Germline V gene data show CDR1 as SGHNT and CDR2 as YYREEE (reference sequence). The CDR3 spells CASSLTGPYGYTF. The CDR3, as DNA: TGTGCCAGCAGCTTAACAGGGCCCTATGGCTACACCTTC. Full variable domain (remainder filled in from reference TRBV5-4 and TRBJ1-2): ETGVTQSPTHLIKTRGQQVTLRCSSQSGHNTVSWYQQALGQGPQFIFQYYREEENGRGNFPPRFSGLQFPNYSSELNVNALELDDSALYLCASSLTGPYGYTFGSGTRLTVV.

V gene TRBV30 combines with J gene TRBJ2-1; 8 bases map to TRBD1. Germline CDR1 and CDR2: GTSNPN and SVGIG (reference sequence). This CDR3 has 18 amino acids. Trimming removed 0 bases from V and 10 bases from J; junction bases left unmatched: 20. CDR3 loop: CAWSVYSISGTGPSEQFF. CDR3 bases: TGTGCCTGGAGTGTATACTCAATATCCGGGACAGGACCCTCGGAGCAGTTCTTC.

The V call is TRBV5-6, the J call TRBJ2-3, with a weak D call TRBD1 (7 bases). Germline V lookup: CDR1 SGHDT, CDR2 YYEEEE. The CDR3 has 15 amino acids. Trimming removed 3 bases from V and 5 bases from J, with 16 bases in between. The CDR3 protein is CASSSPGGLGDTQYF. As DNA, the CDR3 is TGTGCCAGCAGCTCCCCAGGGGGGCTAGGAGATACGCAGTATTTT. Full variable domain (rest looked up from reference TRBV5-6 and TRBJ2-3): DAGVTQSPTHLIKTRGQQVTLRCSPKSGHDTVSWYQQALGQGPQFIFQYYEEEERQRGNFPDRFSGHQFPNYSSELNVNALLLGDSALYLCASSSPGGLGDTQYFGPGTRLTVL.